This TCR beta chain was profiled in a study of cytomegalovirus exposure and HLA in healthy donors. PCR was performed using 60 Vbeta and 13 Jbeta primers. Profiled with immunoSEQ multiplex PCR; TCRdb holds only in-frame clones, not every one. The table lists tens of thousands of clones, around four fifths of them singletons. This clone was detected once. This CDR3 spans 15 amino acids. Trimming took off 11 bases at V and 0 bases at J, with 18 bases between the two ends. The germline gives CDR1 SNHLY, CDR2 FYNNEI. What was sequenced was PBMCs. V is TRBV2 and J is TRBJ2-3; possibly TRBD2 for D (5 bases). The receptor comes from a man aged 30-40 years in good health and CMV-seronegative. The chain's CDR3 is CAPGGLGPSTDTQYF. In DNA form, the CDR3 reads TGTGCCCCTGGTGGACTTGGACCTAGCACAGATACGCAGTATTTT.